One sample yielded the 31 T cell receptor beta chains listed below, sequenced in a study of T cells after yellow fever vaccination. TCRdb itself ran the 5' RACE reads through MiXCR, one entry per CDR3 protein. The table includes roughly 16,000 distinct CDR3 sequences, 4% detected once. This specimen consisted of PBMCs, either bulk or a sorted T-cell subset (CD4+, CD8+, memory, or dextramer-sorted; not recorded which), obtained 15 days after the yellow fever booster vaccination. These receptor sequences come from a young man who received the YFV17D yellow fever vaccine.

This clonotype is medium-sized by share. The chain uses TRBV28 and TRBJ2-1, with TRBD2 as a possible D gene (6 bases). Trimming shortened V by 5 bases and J by 12 bases, and 14 bases separated the two germline ends. Germline CDR1 MDHEN, CDR2 SYDVKM. The CDR3 runs to 12 residues. The CDR3 nucleotides are TGTGCCAGCAGTCCCCTGGGGGGACGGCAGTTCTTC. This codes for CASSPLGGRQFF.

In this sample, this clonotype turned up many times. The chain links TRBV11-3 to TRBJ2-2; D is unresolved. The germline V gene encodes CDR1 SGHNT and CDR2 YENEEA. The CDR3 is 13 amino acids. The V gene lost 1 base and the J gene lost 3 bases, with 3 bases spanning the gap. The CDR3 DNA is TGTGCCAGCAGCTTAGTGTACACCGGGGAGCTGTTTTTT. The encoded protein is CASSLVYTGELFF. Full variable domain (remainder filled in from reference TRBV11-3 and TRBJ2-2): EAGVVQSPRYKIIEKKQPVAFWCNPISGHNTLYWYLQNLGQGPELLIRYENEEAVDDSQLPKDRFSAERLKGVDSTLKIQPAELGDSAVYLCASSLVYTGELFFGEGSRLTVL.

This clonotype was observed a handful of times. V gene TRBV6-6 combines with J gene TRBJ2-7; D ambiguous. Germline assignment: CDR1 MNHNY and CDR2 SVGAGI (reference sequence). The length of the CDR3 is 11 residues. Trimming pared 8 bases from V and 1 base from J, leaving 6 bases between. For the CDR3, the DNA is TGTGCCAGCTCCAAATCCTACGAGCAGTACTTC. Translated, it gives CASSKSYEQYF.

This clonotype was recorded at least ten times. The chain links TRBV20-1 to TRBJ2-5, with 8 positions matching TRBD1. The CDR3 is 15 residues long. CDR1 and CDR2 (germline): DFQATT, SNEGSKA (reference sequence). V lost 2 bases, J lost 5 bases, and 10 bases stayed unmatched. The CDR3 is CSARKLRTGSETQYF. In nucleotides, the CDR3 is TGCAGTGCTAGAAAATTAAGGACAGGGTCTGAGACCCAGTACTTC.

The table lists this clonotype with many counts. This chain connects TRBV15 to TRBJ2-7; the D is unclear. The ends were cut back, 5 bases at V and 6 bases at J, with 17 bases in the middle. Germline CDR1 reads LNHNV; CDR2 reads YYDKDF (reference sequence). The CDR3 length is 14 residues. The CDR3 sequence: CATSYRAGPGEQYF. DNA for the CDR3: TGTGCCACCAGCTACCGGGCCGGACCCGGCGAGCAGTACTTC.

This clonotype was detected many times. V is TRBV29-1 and J is TRBJ2-6; D possibly corresponds to TRBD1 (7 bases). Trimming stripped 6 bases from V and 1 base from J, with 16 bases between. CDR1 and CDR2 from the germline V gene are SQVTM and ANQGSEA. The CDR3 totals 16 residues. The CDR3 here is CSVMTGRGSGANVLTF. The CDR3 DNA sequence: TGCAGCGTGATGACAGGGCGGGGTTCTGGGGCCAACGTCCTGACTTTC.

This clonotype was observed at least ten times. The chain carries TRBV25-1 and TRBJ2-2; D may be TRBD1 or TRBD2 (6 bases each). Trimming stripped 8 bases from V and 2 bases from J, with 12 bases between. CDR3 size: 14 residues. The germline gives CDR1 MGHDK, CDR2 SYGVNS. This chain's CDR3 is CASGGGTNTGELFF. CDR3 sequence (DNA): TGTGCCAGCGGGGGCGGGACAAACACCGGGGAGCTGTTTTTT.

By share of the sample, this clonotype is medium-sized. V usage is TRBV7-2 and J usage is TRBJ1-2; 8 nucleotides match TRBD1. This CDR3 spans 13 amino acids. Germline CDR1 is SGHTA and CDR2 is FQGNSA. V trimming: 6 bases; J trimming: 7 bases; junction bases outside the gene matches: 7. In DNA form, the CDR3 reads TGTGCCAGCAGTTCCAGACAGGGGCTTGGCTACACCTTC. Residues: CASSSRQGLGYTF.

This clonotype was seen many times. V gene TRBV11-2 combines with J gene TRBJ1-1, with unresolved D. Deletions cut 5 bases from V and 6 bases from J, with 13 bases between. CDR1 is SGHAT, CDR2 FQNNGV, per germline. There are 13 residues in the CDR3. Here the CDR3 DNA reads TGTGCCAGCAGCATGCCATGGCCCCCTGAAGCTTTCTTT. It codes for CASSMPWPPEAFF.

This clonotype was observed at least ten times. The V call is TRBV12-3 or TRBV12-4, the J call TRBJ1-5, with D hard to call. This CDR3 contains 14 residues. Trimming left V 5 bases short and J 9 bases short, with 17 bases between. CDR3 region: CASSNTGPTAPQHF. The CDR3 coding sequence is TGTGCCAGCAGTAATACCGGCCCCACCGCGCCCCAGCATTTT.

Ten or more counts support this clonotype. The V and J genes are TRBV7-2 and TRBJ1-2; D is uncertain. V was pared by 5 bases and J by 4 bases, with 11 bases between. This CDR3 is built from 13 residues. The V gene's germline CDR1 is SGHTA and CDR2 FQGNSA. DNA for the CDR3: TGTGCCAGCAGCGACGGACTTGGCTATGGCTACACCTTC. Amino acid sequence: CASSDGLGYGYTF.

The sample holds a few counts of this clonotype. The chain recombines TRBV7-9 with TRBJ2-1, with 12 bases that match TRBD2. CDR1 is SEHNR, CDR2 FQNEAQ, per germline (reference sequence). With 5 bases clipped from V and 8 bases from J, the junction kept 4 bases outside the gene matches. This CDR3 is built from 14 residues. In DNA form, the CDR3 reads TGTGCCAGCAGCATATCTAGCGGGAGGGATGAGCAGTTCTTC. Its protein is CASSISSGRDEQFF.

This clonotype was recorded at least ten times. The rearrangement uses TRBV30 and TRBJ1-1; D is unclear. V was cut by 0 bases and J by 5 bases, with 7 bases left in between. Germline V gene lookup returns CDR1 GTSNPN and CDR2 SVGIG (reference sequence). The CDR3 is 12 amino acids. CDR3 in amino acids: CAWSVGETEAFF. CDR3 bases: TGTGCCTGGAGTGTTGGCGAGACTGAAGCTTTCTTT.

This clonotype was seen ten or more times. This chain uses TRBV5-1 with TRBJ2-7; D ambiguous. This CDR3 has 13 amino acids. Germline lookup yields CDR1 SGHRS and CDR2 YFSETQ. V was trimmed by 2 bases and J by 4 bases, leaving 10 bases between them. The CDR3 sequence: CASSFLDGYEQYF. CDR3 sequence (DNA): TGCGCCAGCAGCTTCCTTGACGGTTACGAGCAGTACTTC. Combining the CDR3 with reference TRBV5-1 and TRBJ2-7 gives the whole variable domain KAGVTQTPRYLIKTRGQQVTLSCSPISGHRSVSWYQQTPGQGLQFLFEYFSETQRNKGNFPGRFSGRQFSNSRSEMNVSTLELGDSALYLCASSFLDGYEQYFGPGTRLTVT.

This clonotype was seen many times. CDR3 sequence (DNA): TGTGCCAGCAGTTTGGGAGGGTTCAGCACAGATACGCAGTATTTT. Amino acid sequence: CASSLGGFSTDTQYF. The chain uses TRBV6-5 and TRBJ2-3; 7 nucleotides line up with TRBD2. The V gene end was trimmed by 4 bases and the J gene end by 0 bases; junction bases not matched to a gene: 4. This CDR3 spans 15 amino acids. Germline V CDR1 and CDR2: MNHEY, SVGAGI.

This clonotype was counted many times. CDR3 region: CASSLSTSGQGYYEQYF. CDR3 coding DNA: TGCGCCAGCAGCTTGTCCACTTCAGGGCAGGGGTACTACGAGCAGTACTTC. The chain carries TRBV5-1 and TRBJ2-7, with D maybe TRBD1 (6 bases). CDR1 and CDR2 (germline): SGHRS, YFSETQ. CDR3 length equals 17 residues. Trimming cost V 1 base and J 3 bases, with 20 bases left between them.

The chain links TRBV4-2 to TRBJ2-7; D gene uncertain. Trimming shortened V by 9 bases and J by 6 bases, and 18 bases separated the two germline ends. This CDR3 is built from 13 residues. Germline-derived CDR1 and CDR2 are LGHNA and YNFKEQ. In nucleotides, the CDR3 is TGTGCCAGGGGCCCCAGGCTCCTCTGCGAGCAGTACTTC. Translated, it gives CARGPRLLCEQYF.

This clonotype was observed at least ten times. J is TRBJ2-1 and V is TRBV29-1; D is possibly TRBD2 (5 bases). The V gene's germline CDR1 is SQVTM and CDR2 ANQGSEA. This CDR3 is 17 amino acids long. Trimming removed 3 bases from V and 0 bases from J, with 18 bases in between. CDR3 sequence reads: CSVEIFDASGSYNEQFF. CDR3 DNA sequence: TGCAGCGTTGAGATTTTCGATGCCAGCGGCTCCTACAATGAGCAGTTCTTC.

The CDR3 DNA sequence: TGTGCCTGGAGTCAAGTGGGAGTTTCAGATACGCAGTATTTT. This sequence encodes CAWSQVGVSDTQYF. The chain employs TRBV30 and TRBJ2-3; D is perhaps TRBD2 (5 bases). Per the germline V gene, CDR1 is GTSNPN and CDR2 is SVGIG (reference sequence). The CDR3 covers 14 residues. V lost 2 bases to trimming and J lost 4 bases, with 13 bases between them.

By share, this clonotype ranks as medium-sized. The CDR3 DNA sequence: TGTGCCAGCAGCGTAGCGCGAGTAGACACGCAGTATTTT. Translated, it gives CASSVARVDTQYF. The V gene is TRBV9, the J gene TRBJ2-3; D is undetermined. Trimming stripped 0 bases from V and 9 bases from J, with 11 bases between. This CDR3 region has 13 residues. Per the germline V gene, CDR1 is SGDLS and CDR2 is YYNGEE.

In this sample, this clonotype turned up many times. The chain has TRBV11-2 and TRBJ2-1; D might be TRBD2 (5 bases). The V end was cut by 3 bases, the J end by 3 bases, with 21 bases between. CDR3 size: 18 residues. Germline CDR1 reads SGHAT; CDR2 reads FQNNGV. CDR3 protein: CASSFPSDPSGYYNEQFF. The CDR3 DNA follows: TGTGCCAGCAGCTTCCCCTCTGACCCTTCGGGGTACTACAATGAGCAGTTCTTC.

There are many counts of this clonotype. The chain uses TRBV20-1 and TRBJ2-1; 9 nucleotides agree with TRBD2. The V segment lost 6 bases and the J segment 5 bases; nucleotides outside the gene matches: 11. The CDR3 loop spans 15 amino acids. Per the germline V gene, CDR1 is DFQATT and CDR2 is SNEGSKA (reference sequence). DNA for the CDR3: TGCAGTGCATCCTCTGCGGGAGGGCCACACAATGAGCAGTTCTTC. As protein: CSASSAGGPHNEQFF.

Ten or more counts support this clonotype. The chain links TRBV5-1 to TRBJ1-2, with TRBD1 identical over 7 bases. V was clipped by 1 base and J by 8 bases; unmatched bases: 5. This CDR3 comprises 13 residues. The germline CDR1 and CDR2 sequences are SGHRS and YFSETQ. The CDR3 bases are TGCGCCAGCAGCTTGATCAGGGGGGAAGGCTACACCTTC. Encoded protein: CASSLIRGEGYTF.

Many counts were recorded for this clonotype. The genes are TRBV7-9 and TRBJ2-3, with 7 bases identical to TRBD1. Trimming took 5 bases from V and 7 from J; bases not matched to a gene: 12. This CDR3 region has 15 residues. CDR1 is SEHNR and CDR2 is FQNEAQ in the germline V gene (reference sequence). CDR3 in DNA: TGTGCCAGCAGCCTCACGGACAGGTTGGACAATACGCAGTATTTT. Translation: CASSLTDRLDNTQYF.

This clonotype was seen at least ten times. The rearrangement links TRBV7-9 to TRBJ2-2; tentative D call: TRBD2 (5 bases). Germline V gene lookup returns CDR1 SEHNR and CDR2 FQNEAQ (reference sequence). The CDR3 has 16 amino acids. V lost 5 bases to trimming and J lost 4 bases, with 17 bases between them. This CDR3 is CASSAPEGRGTGELFF. CDR3 sequence (DNA): TGTGCCAGCAGCGCCCCAGAGGGTCGAGGCACCGGGGAGCTGTTTTTT. Together with reference TRBV7-9 and TRBJ2-2, the CDR3 gives the full variable domain: DTGVSQNPRHKITKRGQNVTFRCDPISEHNRLYWYRQTLGQGPEFLTYFQNEAQLEKSRLLSDRFSAERPKGSFSTLEIQRTEQGDSAMYLCASSAPEGRGTGELFFGEGSRLTVL.

This rearrangement joins TRBV12-5 to TRBJ2-3; D remains unclear. Trimming took 5 bases from V and 8 from J, leaving 11 bases between them. This CDR3 contains 12 residues. Germline lookup yields CDR1 LGHNT and CDR2 FRNRAP. CDR3 DNA: TGTGCTAGTGGTGTTTCATCAGGTACGCAGTATTTT. Translation: CASGVSSGTQYF.

The sample holds many counts of this clonotype. This rearrangement joins TRBV4-3 to TRBJ1-6; TRBD1 matches at 9 bases. The CDR3 has 16 residues. Germline CDR1 LGHNA, CDR2 YSLEER. V gave up 0 bases and J gave up 10 bases; unmatched junction bases: 7. The CDR3 region is CASSQDPTGGVSPLHF. CDR3 nucleotide sequence: TGCGCCAGCAGCCAAGATCCGACAGGGGGAGTCTCACCCCTCCACTTT.

This clonotype has at least ten counts. The genes are TRBV2 and TRBJ1-6; D gene unclear. The CDR3 has 14 residues. V shed 2 bases and J shed 6 bases, with 8 bases lying between them. CDR1 is SNHLY and CDR2 is FYNNEI in the germline V gene. CDR3 loop: CASSEFVTNSPLHF. For the CDR3, the DNA is TGTGCCAGCAGTGAATTTGTTACTAATTCACCCCTCCACTTT.

This clonotype was seen many times. This chain links TRBV4-2 with TRBJ2-1, with 7 bases matching TRBD2. The CDR3 runs to 15 residues. Germline trimming cut 0 bases from V and 3 bases from J; bases unmatched to any gene: 2. Germline CDR1 reads LGHNA; CDR2 reads YNFKEQ. The DNA for the CDR3 is TGTGCCAGCAGCCAAGAGGTAGCGGGCTACAATGAGCAGTTCTTC. This gives the protein CASSQEVAGYNEQFF.

This clonotype was seen repeatedly, ten times or more. The J gene is TRBJ2-7, the V gene TRBV6-5, with 9 bases aligning to TRBD2. J gave up 4 bases and V 4 bases, and 20 bases lay outside the gene matches. The germline V gene has CDR1 MNHEY and CDR2 SVGAGI. This CDR3 contains 19 residues. CDR3 loop: CASSLEPTQKLAGLYEQYF. DNA for the CDR3: TGTGCCAGCAGTTTGGAGCCAACCCAAAAACTAGCGGGCTTATACGAGCAGTACTTC.

This clonotype was counted many times. This chain joins TRBV12-3 or TRBV12-4 and TRBJ2-1, with D unresolved. The V end lost 1 base, the J end lost 9 bases, and 7 bases lay between the germline ends. The CDR3 extends over 12 amino acids. The CDR3 sequence: CASSLGSIEQFF. The CDR3 region has the DNA TGTGCCAGCAGTTTAGGTAGTATTGAGCAGTTCTTC.